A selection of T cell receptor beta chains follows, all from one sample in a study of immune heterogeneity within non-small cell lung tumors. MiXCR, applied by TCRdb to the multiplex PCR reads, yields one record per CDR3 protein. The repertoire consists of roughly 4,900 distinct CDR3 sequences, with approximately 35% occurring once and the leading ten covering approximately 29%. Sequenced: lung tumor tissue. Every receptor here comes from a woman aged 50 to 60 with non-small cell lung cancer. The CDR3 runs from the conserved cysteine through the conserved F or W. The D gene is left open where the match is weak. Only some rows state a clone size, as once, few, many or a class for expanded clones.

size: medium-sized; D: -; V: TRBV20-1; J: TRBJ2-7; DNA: TGCAGTGCTAGCGGGGATTCCTACGAGCAGTACTTC; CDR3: CSASGDSYEQYF
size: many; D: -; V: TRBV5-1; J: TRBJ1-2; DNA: TGCGCCAGCAGCCACACGGGGGGGGGTTTTTATGGCTACACCTTC; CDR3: CASSHTGGGFYGYTF
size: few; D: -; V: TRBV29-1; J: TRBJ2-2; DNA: TGCAGCGTTGTGGGCCTCATGAACACCGGGGAGCTGTTTTTT; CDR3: CSVVGLMNTGELFF
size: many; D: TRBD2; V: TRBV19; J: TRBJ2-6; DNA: TGTGCCAGTAAGGGGCTAGCGGGTGCCCTCTCTGGGGCCAACGTCCTGACTTTC; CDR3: CASKGLAGALSGANVLTF
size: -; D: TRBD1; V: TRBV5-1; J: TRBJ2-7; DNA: TGCGCCAGCAGCTTGGCCCGGTCAGGGGGCGCTTTCGAGCAGTACTTC; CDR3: CASSLARSGGAFEQYF
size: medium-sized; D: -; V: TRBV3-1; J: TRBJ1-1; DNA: TGTGCCAGCAGCCAAGGGGACCAGCGGAACACTGAAGCTTTCTTT; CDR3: CASSQGDQRNTEAFF
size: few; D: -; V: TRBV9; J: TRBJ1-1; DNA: TGTGCCAGCAGCCCGCACCCGAACACTGAAGCTTTCTTT; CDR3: CASSPHPNTEAFF
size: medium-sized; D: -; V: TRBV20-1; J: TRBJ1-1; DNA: TGCAGTGCGGCTGGACAATTGAACACTGAAGCTTTCTTT; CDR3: CSAAGQLNTEAFF
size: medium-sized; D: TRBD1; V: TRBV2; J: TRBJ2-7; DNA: TGTGCCAGCAGTGTACGGATCGTGGGGACAGGGGGCGAGCAGTACTTC; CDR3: CASSVRIVGTGGEQYF
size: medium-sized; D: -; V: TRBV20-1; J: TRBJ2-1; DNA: TGCAGTGCTAGTAATTGGGTGGCTGTGAGTAATGAGCAGTTCTTC; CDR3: CSASNWVAVSNEQFF
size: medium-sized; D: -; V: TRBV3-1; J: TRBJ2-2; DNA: TGTGCCAGCAGCCCTTTCAATTACGCCGGGGAGCTGTTTTTT; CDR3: CASSPFNYAGELFF
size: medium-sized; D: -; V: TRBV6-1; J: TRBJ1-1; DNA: TGTGCCAGCAGGGAAAAGATGAACACTGAAGCTTTCTTT; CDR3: CASREKMNTEAFF
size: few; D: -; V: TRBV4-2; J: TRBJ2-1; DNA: TGTGCCAGCAGCCAATTGAAAGGGGATGCGAACAATGAGCAGTTCTTC; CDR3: CASSQLKGDANNEQFF
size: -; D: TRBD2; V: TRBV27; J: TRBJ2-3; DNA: TGTGCCAGCAGTCGGGCGGGAGGGCCGCTACCAGATACGCAGTATTTT; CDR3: CASSRAGGPLPDTQYF
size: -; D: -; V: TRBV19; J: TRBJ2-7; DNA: TGTGCCAGTAGTATGGGGACGTCGGGTGAGCAGTACTTC; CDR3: CASSMGTSGEQYF
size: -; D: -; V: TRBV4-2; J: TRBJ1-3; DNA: TGTGCCAGCAGCCAAGATGCCCTTAGCTCTGGAAACACCATATATTTT; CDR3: CASSQDALSSGNTIYF
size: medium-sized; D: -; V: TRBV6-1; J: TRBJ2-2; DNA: TGTGCCAGCCAGGAGCTAGTTGACACCGGGGAGCTGTTTTTT; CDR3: CASQELVDTGELFF
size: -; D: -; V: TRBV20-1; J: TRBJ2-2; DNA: TGCAGTGCATCCCGAGGAGGGTCCCGACACGGGGAGCTGTTTTTT; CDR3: CSASRGGSRHGELFF
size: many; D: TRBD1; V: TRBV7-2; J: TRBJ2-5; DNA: TGTGCCAGCAGCCCAGGGGGCAGGCAAGAGACCCAGTACTTC; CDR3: CASSPGGRQETQYF
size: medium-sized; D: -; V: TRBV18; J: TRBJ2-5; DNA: TGTGCCAGCTCACGTTCATCCGGGACACCCTGGGAGACCCAGTACTTC; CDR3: CASSRSSGTPWETQYF
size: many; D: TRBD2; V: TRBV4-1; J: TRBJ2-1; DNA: TGCGCCAGCAGCCAAGTCGCGTTAGCGGGGGGCTTTCCTGGTGAGCAGTTCTTC; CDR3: CASSQVALAGGFPGEQFF
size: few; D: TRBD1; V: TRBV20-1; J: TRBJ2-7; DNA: TGCAGTGCTAGAATAACGGAGGGGACAGGGGGTTCCTACGATCAGTACTTC; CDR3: CSARITEGTGGSYDQYF
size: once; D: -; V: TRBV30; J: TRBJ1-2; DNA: TGTGCCTGGAGTGTAAGAATGGCGGGGACCTATGGCTACACCTTC; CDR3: CAWSVRMAGTYGYTF
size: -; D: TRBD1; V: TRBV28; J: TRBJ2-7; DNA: TGTGCCAGCAGGGGAGCGGGACAGGGTTCCTACGAGCAGTACTTC; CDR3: CASRGAGQGSYEQYF
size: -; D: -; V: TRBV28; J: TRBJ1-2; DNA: TGTGCCAGCAGTTTATTGGGGGGGGCGCGTTCTGGCTACACCTTC; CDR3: CASSLLGGARSGYTF
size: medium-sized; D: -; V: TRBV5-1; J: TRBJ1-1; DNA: TGCGCCAGCAGCTTGCGCGGCAGGGATTTGCTGAACACTGAAGCTTTCTTT; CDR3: CASSLRGRDLLNTEAFF
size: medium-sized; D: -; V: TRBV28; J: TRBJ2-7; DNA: TGTGCCAGCAGTTTCTATGTGCAGGACTCCTACGAGCAGTACTTC; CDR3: CASSFYVQDSYEQYF